This is a list of T cell receptor beta chains from one sample in a study of shared clonotypes between healthy human individuals. Sequencing used immunoSEQ multiplex PCR; TCRdb keeps in-frame clones, though not all of them. The data show 850,000 to 1,100,000 clones, 70% to 85% seen once. The sequencing input was memory CD4+ T cells from PBMCs. Receptors originate from a man younger than 35 in good health. Some clones in this sample may be carry-over from other donors' samples. Each CDR3 is given with its conserved first and last residue. Fields, in order: D gene, CDR3 length, J gene, clone size, V gene, CDR3 DNA, CDR3 protein. A D gene is named only where the DNA matches it firmly. Clone sizes are given selectively: once, few, many, or a class where the clone is expanded.

>TRBD2|16|TRBJ2-2|-|TRBV7-7
TGTGCCAGCAGCTTAGCTTTCCGGGAGGGCACCGGGGAGCTGTTTTTT
CASSLAFREGTGELFF
>-|16|TRBJ2-1|-|TRBV7-9
TGTGCCAGCAGCTTAGAATTGTGGTCCTCCCACAATGAGCAGTTCTTC
CASSLELWSSHNEQFF
>TRBD1|12|TRBJ2-1|once|TRBV7-9
TGTGCCAGCAGCTTAGATCAAGGGGGCGAGTTCTTC
CASSLDQGGEFF
>-|9|TRBJ1-2|-|TRBV28
TGTGCCAGCAGCCTACCCTACACCTTC
CASSLPYTF
>TRBD2|13|TRBJ2-7|-|TRBV28
TGTGCCAGCATGGGGGGGGTTTCCTACGAGCAGTACTTC
CASMGGVSYEQYF
>-|14|TRBJ2-1|-|TRBV5-1
TGCGCCAGCAAAATGGAGATCTCCTACAATGAGCAGTTCTTC
CASKMEISYNEQFF
>-|16|TRBJ2-6|few|TRBV11-2
TGTGCCAGCAGCTTCACGACTTGGTCTGGGGCCAACGTCCTGACTTTC
CASSFTTWSGANVLTF
>TRBD1|17|TRBJ2-5|-|TRBV5-6
TGTGCCAGCAGCCGGGGCGTGGTCTCAGGGGGTCAAGAGACCCAGTACTTC
CASSRGVVSGGQETQYF
>TRBD1|15|TRBJ1-1|-|TRBV27
TGTGCCAGCAGTTTTTCATCACCGGGACAGGGCTCGTCTTTCTTT
CASSFSSPGQGSSFF
>-|14|TRBJ2-5|-|TRBV9
TGTGCCAGCAGCCCCCGGACACACCAAGAGACCCAGTACTTC
CASSPRTHQETQYF
>-|16|TRBJ2-2|-|TRBV7-2
TGTGCCAGCAGCTTAGGGGGCAGGGGAAACACCGGGGAGCTGTTTTTT
CASSLGGRGNTGELFF
>-|16|TRBJ1-1|once|TRBV14
TGTGCCAGCAGCCAATTTAAAGCAGGCTCGAACACTGAAGCTTTCTTT
CASSQFKAGSNTEAFF
>-|13|TRBJ1-1|many|TRBV10-1
TGCGCCAGCATGGGAGGTGCAAACACTGAAGCTTTCTTT
CASMGGANTEAFF